Listed below are T cell receptor beta chains from one sample, sequenced in a study of PD-1 blockade in classical Hodgkin lymphoma. Data came from immunoSEQ multiplex PCR; TCRdb stores just in-frame clones and leaves some out. The table has 20,000 to 25,000 clones, approximately 78% seen once. The source material was peripheral blood mononuclear cells (PBMCs), sampled before the second cycle of nivolumab. Source of these receptors: a human donor with classical Hodgkin lymphoma. The CDR3 runs from the conserved cysteine through the conserved F or W. The D gene is left open where the match is weak. Clone size is given for some rows only: seen once, a few or many times, or a class if the clone is expanded.

NA	13	TRBV7-1	NA	TRBJ2-7	TGTGCCAGCAGCCCGCTAACTCTAGGCGAGCAGTACTTC	CASSPLTLGEQYF
TRBD1	14	TRBV18	NA	TRBJ1-1	TGTGCCAGCTCACCAGGACAGGGAGAAACTGAAGCTTTCTTT	CASSPGQGETEAFF
NA	14	TRBV7-8	NA	TRBJ2-7	TGTGCCAGCAGCTTACGAGTTGCTAACTACGAGCAGTACTTC	CASSLRVANYEQYF
NA	12	TRBV28	few	TRBJ1-1	TGTGCCAGCATCCCACGGGGCACTGAAGCTTTCTTT	CASIPRGTEAFF
NA	15	TRBV5-1	NA	TRBJ2-7	TGCGCCAGCAGCGCCGGCACAGGATGGGCCTACGAGCAGTACTTC	CASSAGTGWAYEQYF
NA	11	TRBV29-1	NA	TRBJ2-7	TGCAGCGTCGGAGCATACTACGAGCAGTACTTC	CSVGAYYEQYF
NA	17	TRBV4-2	NA	TRBJ2-1	TGTGCCAGCACCTCTACTACGCGGCAGGGACTCTACAATGAGCAGTTCTTC	CASTSTTRQGLYNEQFF
NA	14	TRBV7-9	few	TRBJ1-6	TGTGCCAGCAGCGCGGGACATGCTAGTCGGCCCCTCCACTTT	CASSAGHASRPLHF
NA	15	TRBV27	NA	TRBJ1-6	TGTGCCAGCAGTCTCCTCGGACACAATAATTCACCCCTCCACTTT	CASSLLGHNNSPLHF
TRBD2	17	TRBV5-4	few	TRBJ2-2	TGTGCCAGCAGCTTGGGGCTAGCGGGGGGCCACACCGGGGAGCTGTTTTTT	CASSLGLAGGHTGELFF
NA	13	TRBV6-1	NA	TRBJ1-5	TGTGCCAGCACCACCGGCCTGGGATCACCCCAGCATTTT	CASTTGLGSPQHF
TRBD1	17	TRBV7-2	NA	TRBJ2-2	TGTGCCAGCAGCCCACCGGACAGGGAAGTGTATACCGGGGAGCTGTTTTTT	CASSPPDREVYTGELFF
NA	16	TRBV6-6	NA	TRBJ2-2	TGTGCCAGCAGTTACGGGCGGGGAAGGGTCACCGGGGAGCTGTTTTTT	CASSYGRGRVTGELFF
TRBD1	15	TRBV7-9	NA	TRBJ2-5	TGTGCCAGCAGCGATGGGACAGGGACGAAAGAGACCCAGTACTTC	CASSDGTGTKETQYF
NA	12	TRBV10-3	NA	TRBJ2-7	TGTGCCATCAGTGAGTTGCCGGGATCGGGGTACTTC	CAISELPGSGYF
TRBD1	15	TRBV27	NA	TRBJ2-7	TGTGCCAGCAGTAGCGGGACAGGGGGGCGGAGGGAGCAGTACTTC	CASSSGTGGRREQYF
TRBD1	17	TRBV2	NA	TRBJ1-4	TGTGCCAGCAGAGAGCTTCCAGGGGGCGGCCTTAATGAAAAACTGTTTTTT	CASRELPGGGLNEKLFF
NA	13	TRBV6-5	NA	TRBJ1-5	TGTGCCAGCAGTTACTCGTGGGGTCAGCCCCAGCATTTT	CASSYSWGQPQHF
NA	14	TRBV7-9	NA	TRBJ2-5	TGTGCCAGCAGTTCCCAGGGGAGCCAAGAGACCCAGTACTTC	CASSSQGSQETQYF
NA	15	TRBV4-3	NA	TRBJ1-2	TGCGCCAGCAGCCAAGATCTTCGGGCACCTTATGGCTACACCTTC	CASSQDLRAPYGYTF
NA	17	TRBV4-3	NA	TRBJ1-2	TGCGCCAGCAGCCAAGTCTCGTCCGGGGGGCTCGCTTATGGCTACACCTTC	CASSQVSSGGLAYGYTF
NA	12	TRBV12-2	NA	TRBJ1-2	TGTGCCATCCCGTACAGGGGGCACGGCTACACCTTC	CAIPYRGHGYTF
NA	14	TRBV4-1	NA	TRBJ1-1	TGCGCCAGCAGCCAAGTGGTGGCGAACACTGAAGCTTTCTTT	CASSQVVANTEAFF
NA	15	TRBV7-2	NA	TRBJ2-1	TGTGCCAGCAGCTTCAGTTCATCCACGGGGGGCCGGCAGTTCTTC	CASSFSSSTGGRQFF